These 21 T cell receptor beta chains originate from one sample sequenced in a study of Ad26.COV2.S vaccination and SARS-CoV-2 variants. The table came from immunoSEQ multiplex PCR; TCRdb's copy has only in-frame clones and leaves some out. The data show 300,000 to 350,000 clones, with 86% seen just once and around 1.9% held by the top ten. Treatment noted: some 20 received Ad26.COV2.S at low or high dose, single or two shots; about five received placebo; per-sample allocation not given. Material that was analyzed had been drawn on day 63 after the first vaccine or placebo injection. Sequenced here: peripheral blood, sampled in a trial of Ad26.COV2.S vaccine versus placebo. The receptors here all came from a person between 18 and 59 years old who received the Ad26.COV2.S COVID-19 vaccine or a placebo.

J is TRBJ2-1 and V is TRBV19; D unclear. With 7 bases removed from V and 4 bases from J, the gap between germline ends came to 17 bases. CDR3 size: 15 residues. Germline V gives CDR1 LNHDA, CDR2 SQIVND (reference sequence). The CDR3 DNA is TGTGCCAGTACCTTCGACCCGTTGGGATACAATGAGCAGTTCTTC. Translation: CASTFDPLGYNEQFF.

This chain links TRBV7-9 with TRBJ2-3, with D perhaps matching TRBD2 (7 bases). This CDR3 has 15 amino acids. CDR1 is SEHNR, CDR2 FQNEAQ, per germline (reference sequence). The V and J ends lost 5 bases and 1 base respectively, with 13 bases between them. CDR3 region: CASSREGGGTDTQYF. The CDR3 DNA sequence: TGTGCCAGCAGCAGGGAAGGGGGGGGCACAGATACGCAGTATTTT.

The V gene is TRBV5-1, the J gene TRBJ2-1; TRBD2 matches 7 bases. Germline CDR1 and CDR2: SGHRS and YFSETQ. Trimming removed 0 bases from V and 14 bases from J; junction bases left unmatched: 11. The CDR3 is 14 amino acids. The DNA for the CDR3 is TGCGCCAGCAGCTTGGACCTGACTAGCCTATATGAGTTCTTC. Translating it yields CASSLDLTSLYEFF.

This chain links TRBV5-1 with TRBJ1-1; D not certain. This CDR3 contains 16 residues. CDR1 and CDR2 from the germline V gene are SGHRS and YFSETQ. V was trimmed by 0 bases and J by 0 bases, leaving 12 bases between them. The CDR3 DNA reads TGCGCCAGCAGCTTGGCCCAAGTAGTGATGAACACTGAAGCTTTCTTT. It is translated as CASSLAQVVMNTEAFF.

V gene TRBV10-3 combines with J gene TRBJ2-7, with a tentative D call TRBD2 (5 bases). This CDR3 contains 14 residues. Looked up from germline, CDR1 is ENHRY and CDR2 is SYGVKD. V gave up 1 base and J gave up 5 bases, with 12 bases separating them. CDR3 residues: CAISEFVEGNEQYF. The CDR3 nucleotides are TGTGCCATCAGTGAGTTCGTTGAGGGAAACGAGCAGTACTTC.

The chain links TRBV28 to TRBJ1-5; possible D gene TRBD1, 6 bases. The CDR3 length is 14 residues. V lost 4 bases to trimming and J lost 2 bases, with 9 bases between them. Per germline, CDR1 MDHEN and CDR2 SYDVKM. The DNA for the CDR3 is TGTGCCAGCAGTTCACCAGGGGGCAATCAGCCCCAGCATTTT. Protein product: CASSSPGGNQPQHF.

The chain uses TRBV5-1 and TRBJ1-4, with D maybe TRBD1 (5 bases). From germline, CDR1 is SGHRS and CDR2 YFSETQ. The CDR3 consists of 13 residues. Trimming left V 2 bases short and J 8 bases short, with 10 bases between. The CDR3 reads CASSFGGGEKLFF. Here the CDR3 DNA reads TGCGCCAGCAGCTTCGGGGGAGGGGAAAAACTGTTTTTT.

The chain recombines TRBV10-1 with TRBJ1-2, with 8 bases identical to TRBD1. The CDR3 is 14 residues long. Looked up from germline, CDR1 is WNHNN and CDR2 is SYGVQD (reference sequence). V shed 8 bases and J 3 bases; nucleotides not matched to a gene: 8. The chain's CDR3 is CASSRQGMDYGYTF. In nucleotides, the CDR3 is TGCGCCAGCTCCCGACAGGGGATGGACTATGGCTACACCTTC.

This sequence joins TRBV5-1 and TRBJ2-1; D uncertain. Germline V gene sequence: CDR1 SGHRS, CDR2 YFSETQ. The CDR3 length is 15 residues. The V gene lost 1 base and the J gene lost 1 base, with 9 bases spanning the gap. CDR3 in amino acids: CASSLFRGSYNEQFF. Here the CDR3 DNA reads TGCGCCAGCAGCTTGTTCCGTGGGTCCTACAATGAGCAGTTCTTC. Full variable domain (outside the CDR3, taken from reference TRBV5-1 and TRBJ2-1): KAGVTQTPRYLIKTRGQQVTLSCSPISGHRSVSWYQQTPGQGLQFLFEYFSETQRNKGNFPGRFSGRQFSNSRSEMNVSTLELGDSALYLCASSLFRGSYNEQFFGPGTRLTVL.

The V call is TRBV29-1, the J call TRBJ2-5; tentative D call: TRBD1 (5 bases). The CDR3 loop spans 14 amino acids. Germline assignment: CDR1 SQVTM and CDR2 ANQGSEA. V was pared by 2 bases and J by 2 bases, with 12 bases between. CDR3 amino acids: CSVEKGQPQETQYF. The CDR3 nucleotides are TGCAGCGTTGAAAAAGGACAACCACAAGAGACCCAGTACTTC.

J is TRBJ2-7 and V is TRBV5-4; tentatively, D is TRBD2 (6 bases). CDR1 and CDR2 from the germline V gene are SGHNT and YYREEE (reference sequence). With 2 bases removed from V and 4 bases from J, the gap between germline ends came to 7 bases. The CDR3 length is 12 residues. The CDR3 nucleotides are TGTGCCAGCAGCTTTGGGGGGTACGAGCAGTACTTC. It encodes CASSFGGYEQYF.

The chain uses TRBV3-1 (or the pseudogene TRBV3-2) and TRBJ2-1; 12 nucleotides agree with TRBD2. Looked up from germline, CDR1 is LGHDT and CDR2 is YNNKEL (reference sequence). With 6 bases clipped from V and 7 bases from J, the junction kept 16 bases outside the gene matches. The CDR3 runs 18 residues. The CDR3 nucleotides are TGTGCCAGCAGGAACAGGGATGCTAGCGGGGGGGCCGGGAATGAGCAGTTCTTC. It codes for CASRNRDASGGAGNEQFF.

This sequence joins TRBV4-3 and TRBJ1-5; TRBD1 is a possible D gene (6 bases). CDR1 LGHNA and CDR2 YSLEER come from the germline V gene. The CDR3 runs 15 residues. V lost 5 bases, J lost 0 bases, and 11 bases lay in between. In DNA, the CDR3 is TGCGCCAGCAGCACCAGACAGGATAGCAATCAGCCCCAGCATTTT. It is translated as CASSTRQDSNQPQHF.

This rearrangement joins TRBV7-2 to TRBJ2-7; 10 bases fit TRBD1. The germline CDR1 and CDR2 sequences are SGHTA and FQGNSA. Germline trimming cut 2 bases from V and 4 bases from J; bases unmatched to any gene: 5. The CDR3 is 15 residues long. The CDR3 nucleotides are TGTGCCAGCAGCTTAACCGGGACAGGGGCGTACGAGCAGTACTTC. Translation: CASSLTGTGAYEQYF.

This clone was observed a handful of times. V and J are TRBV5-1 and TRBJ1-5, with D uncertain. From germline, CDR1 is SGHRS and CDR2 YFSETQ. The germline V and J ends were trimmed by 4 bases and 0 bases, with 11 bases remaining between them. This CDR3 contains 15 residues. The CDR3: CASSTDGHSNQPQHF. The CDR3 DNA is TGCGCCAGCAGCACGGACGGCCATAGCAATCAGCCCCAGCATTTT.

This sequence joins TRBV9 and TRBJ2-1; weak D call: TRBD1 (6 bases). There are 13 residues in the CDR3. With 0 bases removed from V and 15 bases from J, the gap between germline ends came to 16 bases. Germline assignment: CDR1 SGDLS and CDR2 YYNGEE. CDR3 region: CASSVGTEEPLFF. The CDR3 DNA follows: TGTGCCAGCAGCGTAGGGACAGAGGAACCTTTGTTCTTC.

This clone was seen repeatedly, ten times or more. In DNA form, the CDR3 reads TGCAGTGCTAGTCCGGGAGGTTCCTATAATTCACCCCTCCACTTT. Its translation: CSASPGGSYNSPLHF. The chain has TRBV20-1 and TRBJ1-6; D is undetermined. In germline, CDR1 is DFQATT, CDR2 SNEGSKA (reference sequence). The CDR3 contains 15 residues. V was cut by 3 bases and J by 1 base, with 10 bases left in between.

The chain couples TRBV19 to TRBJ2-6; no clear D gene. The V gene lost 6 bases and the J gene lost 0 bases, with 9 bases spanning the gap. In germline, CDR1 is LNHDA, CDR2 SQIVND (reference sequence). The CDR3 runs 15 residues. The CDR3 reads CASSFRRSGANVLTF. CDR3 nucleotide sequence: TGTGCCAGTAGCTTCAGGCGCTCTGGGGCCAACGTCCTGACTTTC.

The chain recombines TRBV7-6 with TRBJ1-4; no reliable D call. Trimming removed 2 bases at V and 8 bases at J, with 9 bases between. Germline V gene lookup returns CDR1 SGHVS and CDR2 FNYEAQ. The CDR3 has 13 residues. CDR3 residues: CASSLRAREKLFF. Written as DNA, the CDR3 is TGTGCCAGCAGCTTAAGGGCGAGGGAAAAACTGTTTTTT.

The chain links TRBV3-1 (or the pseudogene TRBV3-2) to TRBJ1-3; D remains ambiguous. V was clipped by 1 base and J by 13 bases, with 14 bases between them. CDR3 length equals 13 residues. The germline V gene encodes CDR1 LGHDT and CDR2 YNNKEL (reference sequence). DNA of the CDR3: TGTGCCAGCAGCCAAGGTGTCACTGCAAGGATATATTTT. This encodes CASSQGVTARIYF.

The chain recombines TRBV28 with TRBJ1-5; no clear D gene. Deletions cut 6 bases from V and 7 bases from J, with 13 bases between. CDR3 length equals 13 residues. The germline gives CDR1 MDHEN, CDR2 SYDVKM. The CDR3 DNA is TGTGCCAGCAGCTCACAGCTCCGACAGCCCCAGCATTTT. This sequence encodes CASSSQLRQPQHF.